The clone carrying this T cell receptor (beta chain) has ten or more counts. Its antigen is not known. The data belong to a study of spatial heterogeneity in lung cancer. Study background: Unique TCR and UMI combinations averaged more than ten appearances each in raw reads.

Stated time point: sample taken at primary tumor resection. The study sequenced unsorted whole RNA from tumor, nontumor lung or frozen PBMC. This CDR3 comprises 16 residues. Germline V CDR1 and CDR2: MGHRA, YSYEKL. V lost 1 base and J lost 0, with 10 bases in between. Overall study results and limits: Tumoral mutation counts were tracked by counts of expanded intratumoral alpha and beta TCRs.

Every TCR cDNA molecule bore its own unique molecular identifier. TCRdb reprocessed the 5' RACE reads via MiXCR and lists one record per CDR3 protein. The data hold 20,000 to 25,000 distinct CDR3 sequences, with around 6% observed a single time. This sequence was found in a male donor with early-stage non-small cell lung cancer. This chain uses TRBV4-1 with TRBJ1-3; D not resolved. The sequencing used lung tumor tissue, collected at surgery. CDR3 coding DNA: TGCGCCAGCAGCCAAGCACTGATTATCTCTGGAAACACCATATATTTT. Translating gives CASSQALIISGNTIYF.